This entry describes one T cell receptor (beta chain). This specimen comes from a study of blood T cell repertoires in COVID-19. At the level of the study: Material from acute and convalescent COVID-19 was sourced from the United States, Italy and Spain. The cDNA or gDNA used as material had been derived from T cells, B-cell-depleted T cells, or PBMCs.

Using immunoSEQ multiplex PCR, the repertoire was profiled, and TCRdb retains in-frame clones only, with some absent. Seen here are about 210,000 clones, roughly four fifths observed once, and the top ten hold approximately 5%. This CDR3 has 19 amino acids. Per germline, CDR1 KGHSH and CDR2 LQKENI. With 5 bases removed from V and 4 bases from J, the gap between germline ends came to 30 bases. The receptor's source is a woman aged 70-85 years with COVID-19, enrolled during active disease. Source material: peripheral blood. The V and J genes are TRBV18 and TRBJ2-7, with a tentative D call TRBD2 (5 bases). The DNA of the CDR3 is TGTGCCAGCTCAACTGGAGGCCGGGAACGGGGTTCCAATCTGTACGAGCAGTACTTC. Translation: CASSTGGRERGSNLYEQYF.